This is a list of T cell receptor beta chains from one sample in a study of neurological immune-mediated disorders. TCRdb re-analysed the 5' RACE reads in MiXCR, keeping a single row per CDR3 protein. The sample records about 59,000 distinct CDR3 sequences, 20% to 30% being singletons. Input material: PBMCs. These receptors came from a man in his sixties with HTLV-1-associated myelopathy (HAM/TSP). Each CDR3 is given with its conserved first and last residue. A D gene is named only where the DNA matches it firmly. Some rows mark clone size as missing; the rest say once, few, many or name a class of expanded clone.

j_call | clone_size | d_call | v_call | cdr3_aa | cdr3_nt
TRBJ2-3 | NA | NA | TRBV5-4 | CASSFPDSTDTQYF | TGTGCCAGCAGCTTTCCTGACAGCACAGATACGCAGTATTTT
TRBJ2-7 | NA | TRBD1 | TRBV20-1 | CSASDRAATYEQYF | TGCAGTGCCTCCGACAGGGCCGCTACCTACGAGCAGTACTTC
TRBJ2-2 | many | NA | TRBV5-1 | CASTEGYPNTGELFF | TGCGCCAGCACCGAAGGATATCCGAACACCGGGGAGCTGTTTTTT
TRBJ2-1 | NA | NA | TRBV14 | CASSTGQGIKIYYEQFF | TGTGCCAGCAGTACTGGGCAGGGTATAAAGATCTACTATGAGCAGTTCTTC
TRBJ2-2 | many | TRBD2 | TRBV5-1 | CASRVSGSAGELFF | TGCGCCAGCAGGGTTAGCGGGAGCGCCGGGGAGCTGTTTTTT
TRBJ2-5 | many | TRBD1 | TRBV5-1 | CASSLWQGASETQYF | TGCGCCAGCAGCTTGTGGCAGGGGGCGTCGGAGACCCAGTACTTC
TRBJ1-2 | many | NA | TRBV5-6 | CASSLQRNYGYTF | TGTGCCAGCAGCTTGCAAAGGAACTATGGCTACACCTTC
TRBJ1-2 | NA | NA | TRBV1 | CTIKGLDGYTF | TGCACCATAAAAGGGTTGGATGGCTACACCTTC
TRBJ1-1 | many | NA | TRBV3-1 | CASSQVLRKNTEAFF | TGTGCCAGCAGCCAAGTTCTGAGGAAGAACACTGAAGCTTTCTTT
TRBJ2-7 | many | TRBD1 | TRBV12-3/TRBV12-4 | CASSLTGVEQYF | TGTGCCAGCAGTTTAACAGGGGTCGAGCAGTACTTC
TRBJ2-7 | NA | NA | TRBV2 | CASSELTTYEQYF | TGTGCCAGCAGTGAGTTAACAACTTACGAGCAGTACTTC
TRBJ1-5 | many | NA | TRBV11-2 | CASSLDRPTTGLGRGQHF | TGTGCCAGCAGCTTAGACCGGCCTACGACAGGCCTAGGGAGAGGCCAGCATTTT
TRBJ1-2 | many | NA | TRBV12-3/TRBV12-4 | CASSSRQVNYGYTF | TGTGCCAGCAGTTCTCGGCAGGTGAACTATGGCTACACCTTC
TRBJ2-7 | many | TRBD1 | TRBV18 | CASSPDRGLNEQYF | TGTGCCAGCTCACCGGACAGGGGGCTAAACGAGCAGTACTTC
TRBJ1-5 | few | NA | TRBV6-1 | CASSVPPGGNQPQHF | TGTGCCAGCAGTGTCCCTCCAGGGGGCAATCAGCCCCAGCATTTT
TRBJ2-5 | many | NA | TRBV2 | CASSDWGPGETQYF | TGTGCCAGCAGTGATTGGGGGCCCGGAGAGACCCAGTACTTC